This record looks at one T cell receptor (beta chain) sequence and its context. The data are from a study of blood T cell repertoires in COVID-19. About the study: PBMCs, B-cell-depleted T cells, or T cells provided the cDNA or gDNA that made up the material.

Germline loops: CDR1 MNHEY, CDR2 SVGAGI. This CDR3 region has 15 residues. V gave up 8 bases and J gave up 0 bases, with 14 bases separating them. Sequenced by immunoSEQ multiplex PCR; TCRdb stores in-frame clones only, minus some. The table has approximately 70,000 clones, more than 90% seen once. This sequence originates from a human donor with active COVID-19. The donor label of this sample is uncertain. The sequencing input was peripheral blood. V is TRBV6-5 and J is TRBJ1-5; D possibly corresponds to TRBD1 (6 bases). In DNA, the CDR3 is TGTGCCAGCGGACAGTCTTACCTTAGCAATCAGCCCCAGCATTTT. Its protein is CASGQSYLSNQPQHF.